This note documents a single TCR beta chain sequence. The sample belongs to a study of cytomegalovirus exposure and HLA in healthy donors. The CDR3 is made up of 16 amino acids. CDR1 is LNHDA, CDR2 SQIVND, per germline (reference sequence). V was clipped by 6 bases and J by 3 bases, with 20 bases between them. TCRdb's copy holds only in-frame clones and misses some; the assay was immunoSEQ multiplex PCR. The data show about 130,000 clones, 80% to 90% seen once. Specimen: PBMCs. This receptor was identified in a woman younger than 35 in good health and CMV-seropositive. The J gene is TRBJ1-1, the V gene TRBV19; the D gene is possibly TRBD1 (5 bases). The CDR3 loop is CASSVGRGRGDTEAFF. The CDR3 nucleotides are TGTGCCAGTAGCGTAGGGAGGGGCAGAGGGGACACTGAAGCTTTCTTT.